The T cell receptor beta chain described here comes from a study of T cells in Graves' hyperthyroidism and ophthalmopathy. Trimming left V 3 bases short and J 2 bases short, with 11 bases between. Germline CDR1 and CDR2: MDHEN and SYDVKM. The CDR3 consists of 15 residues. Using RNA transcripts as the source, TCR beta CDR3 regions were amplified. TCR CDR3 regions were first amplified by RT-PCR with HTBI primers. TCRdb re-derived calls from the multiplex PCR reads in MiXCR, one entry per CDR3 protein. The sample contains roughly 330,000 distinct CDR3 sequences, roughly 15% of which appear only once. There are many counts of this clonotype.

The gene calls are TRBV28 and TRBJ1-5, with TRBD1 as a possible D gene (5 bases). Sample: blood. The clonotype originates from a man under 40 with Graves' hyperthyroidism. The CDR3 here is CASSFPGGGNQPQHF. CDR3 sequence (DNA): TGTGCCAGCAGTTTCCCGGGAGGGGGCAATCAGCCCCAGCATTTT.